The 30 T cell receptor beta chains listed next were all sequenced from one sample in a study of T cells in Graves' hyperthyroidism and ophthalmopathy. TCR beta CDR3 regions were amplified from RNA transcripts. TCR CDR3 regions were first amplified by RT-PCR with HTBI primers. Each CDR3 protein is one row after TCRdb ran MiXCR on the multiplex PCR reads. The data show 50,000 to 60,000 distinct CDR3 sequences, around half seen once. The material sequenced was blood. The receptors were sampled from a woman in her twenties or thirties with Graves' ophthalmopathy.

Notes on this clonotype: The junction departs from germline at one end; a sequencing error may be responsible. The rearrangement uses TRBV5-1 and TRBJ2-5; D may match TRBD1 or TRBD2 (5 bases each). The CDR3 is made up of 14 amino acids. The germline V gene encodes CDR1 SGHRS and CDR2 YFSETQ. In DNA, the CDR3 is TGCGCCAGCAGCTCGGGACCGGACCCAGAGACCCAGTGCTTC. Translation gives CASSSGPDPETQCF.

This clonotype showed up many times. The chain has TRBV19 and TRBJ2-1; D is uncertain. Germline V gives CDR1 LNHDA, CDR2 SQIVND (reference sequence). V shed 7 bases and J shed 8 bases, with 12 bases lying between them. There are 12 residues in the CDR3. The CDR3 loop is CASTGLEHEQFF. The CDR3 region has the DNA TGTGCCAGTACCGGCCTAGAGCATGAGCAGTTCTTC.

Many counts were recorded for this clonotype. The genes are TRBV2 and TRBJ2-3; maybe TRBD1 (6 bases). Germline V gene sequence: CDR1 SNHLY, CDR2 FYNNEI. V was pared by 10 bases and J by 6 bases, with 11 bases between. This CDR3 region has 11 residues. The CDR3 DNA follows: TGTGCCACGCAGGGGTACGATACGCAGTATTTT. Its protein is CATQGYDTQYF.

This clonotype was observed at least ten times. The chain links TRBV2 to TRBJ2-3; 7 bases match TRBD2. J gave up 0 bases and V 8 bases, and 11 bases lay outside the gene matches. Looked up from germline, CDR1 is SNHLY and CDR2 is FYNNEI. The CDR3 has 16 amino acids. CDR3: CASCPLLATSTDTQYF. The CDR3 bases are TGTGCCAGCTGTCCCTTACTAGCGACGAGCACAGATACGCAGTATTTT.

This clonotype was counted once. The chain joins TRBV14 to TRBJ2-7, with TRBD1 matching over 7 bases. This CDR3 comprises 13 residues. Trimming cost V 8 bases and J 3 bases; bases outside gene matches: 7. Germline V gene sequence: CDR1 SGHDN, CDR2 FVKESK. The chain's CDR3 is CASSPTGVYEQYF. In nucleotides, the CDR3 is TGTGCCAGCTCCCCAACAGGGGTCTACGAGCAGTACTTC.

The chain has TRBV25-1 and TRBJ2-1; TRBD1 matches 9 bases. The CDR3 runs 14 residues. The germline gives CDR1 MGHDK, CDR2 SYGVNS. CDR3 nucleotide sequence: TGTGCAACTGGGACAGGGCGGTCCTACAATGAGCAGTTCTTC. Protein sequence: CATGTGRSYNEQFF. Drawing the rest from reference TRBV25-1 and TRBJ2-1, the complete variable domain is EADIYQTPRYLVIGTGKKITLECSQTMGHDKMYWYQQDPGMELHLIHYSYGVNSTEKGDLSSESTVSRIRTEHFPLTLESARPSHTSQYLCATGTGRSYNEQFFGPGTRLTVL.

The table lists this clonotype with many counts. This chain links TRBV7-2 with TRBJ1-5; 9 bases agree with TRBD1. The V gene's germline CDR1 is SGHTA and CDR2 FQGNSA. With V trimmed by 5 bases and J by 4 bases, 3 bases remained unmatched. The CDR3 is made up of 14 amino acids. CDR3 amino acids: CASSKDRGNQPQHF. Written as DNA, the CDR3 is TGTGCCAGCAGCAAAGACAGGGGGAATCAGCCCCAGCATTTT.

This clonotype has a count of ten or more. The chain has TRBV20-1 and TRBJ1-1; D possibly corresponds to TRBD1 (6 bases). Trimming cost V 0 bases and J 4 bases, with 18 bases left between them. Per the germline V gene, CDR1 is DFQATT and CDR2 is SNEGSKA (reference sequence). The CDR3 is 16 amino acids. CDR3 region: CSARDWLTGASTEAFF. For the CDR3, the DNA is TGCAGTGCTAGAGACTGGTTGACGGGGGCGAGCACTGAAGCTTTCTTT.

The chain has TRBV6-1 and TRBJ1-2; 8 bases fit TRBD1. There are 14 residues in the CDR3. The germline V gene encodes CDR1 MNHNS and CDR2 SASEGT. With V trimmed by 7 bases and J by 1 base, 5 bases remained unmatched. CDR3 in amino acids: CASTRQGINYGYTF. The DNA for the CDR3 is TGTGCCAGCACGAGACAGGGGATTAACTATGGCTACACCTTC.

This clonotype was counted many times. The chain recombines TRBV9 with TRBJ2-2; 8 bases are a match to TRBD1. Germline assignment: CDR1 SGDLS and CDR2 YYNGEE. The trim removed 0 bases at V and 5 bases at J, leaving 6 bases unmatched. This CDR3 is built from 16 residues. The DNA of the CDR3 is TGTGCCAGCAGCGTAGGAGGACAGGGATGGACCGGGGAGCTGTTTTTT. Its translation is CASSVGGQGWTGELFF.

This clonotype showed up many times. The V gene is TRBV30, the J gene TRBJ1-2; no firm D call. This CDR3 is built from 12 residues. V shed 1 base and J shed 8 bases, with 11 bases lying between them. CDR1 is GTSNPN and CDR2 is SVGIG in the germline V gene (reference sequence). CDR3 sequence (DNA): TGTGCCTGGAGTGGGGGAGGCGAGGGCTACACCTTC. Translating gives CAWSGGGEGYTF.

This clonotype appeared many times. The chain is built from TRBV2 and TRBJ1-4, with a tentative D call TRBD1 (6 bases). The CDR3 totals 14 residues. V shed 6 bases and J shed 5 bases, with 13 bases lying between them. Germline values: CDR1 SNHLY, CDR2 FYNNEI. Here the CDR3 DNA reads TGTGCCAGCAGCTCAGGGAGGGGGAATGAAAAACTGTTTTTT. Translation: CASSSGRGNEKLFF.

This clonotype was counted a single time. One junction end does not reproduce the germline sequence, and a read error may be involved. The chain links TRBV7-2 to TRBJ2-3; the match to TRBD2 covers 9 bases. CDR3 size: 16 residues. CDR1 is SGHTA, CDR2 FQGNSA, per germline. Written as DNA, the CDR3 is TGTGCCAGCAGCCTTAGGGGTAGCGGGAGTCCAGATACGCGGTACTTT. It translates to CASSLRGSGSPDTRYF.

In DNA, the CDR3 is TGCGCCAGCAGCATCCGGGGCGACTTTCTGAACACTGAAGCTTTCTTT. Its protein is CASSIRGDFLNTEAFF. This chain links TRBV5-1 with TRBJ1-1; a weak D match, TRBD1 (5 bases). Between the trimmed V and J ends, which lost 4 bases and 0 bases, there was a span of 16 bases. This CDR3 contains 16 residues. Germline CDR1 and CDR2: SGHRS and YFSETQ.

This clonotype occurred many times. The chain recombines TRBV15 with TRBJ2-5; possibly TRBD1 or TRBD2 for D (5 bases each). The CDR3 extends over 13 amino acids. Trimming left V 6 bases short and J 5 bases short, with 13 bases between. Germline CDR1 is LNHNV and CDR2 is YYDKDF (reference sequence). CDR3 nucleotide sequence: TGTGCCACCAGGAGGGGCAAAGGCGAGACCCAGTACTTC. It is translated as CATRRGKGETQYF.

The genes are TRBV20-1 and TRBJ2-5; 7 bases fit TRBD2. This CDR3 region has 15 residues. CDR1 and CDR2 (germline): DFQATT, SNEGSKA (reference sequence). The V gene end was trimmed by 1 base and the J gene end by 7 bases; junction bases not matched to a gene: 12. The CDR3 DNA reads as TGCAGTGCTAGAGGTCTGGTTAACGGGAGGTTGACCCAGTACTTC. It encodes CSARGLVNGRLTQYF.

Points on this clonotype: At one boundary the junction diverges from the germline segment, which might be a read error. The rearrangement uses TRBV5-1 and TRBJ1-1; weak D call: TRBD1 (6 bases). CDR1 and CDR2 from the germline V gene are SGHRS and YFSETQ. The CDR3 is made up of 15 amino acids. This CDR3 is CASTFGGQGNTEALF. In DNA form, the CDR3 reads TGCGCCAGCACCTTCGGGGGGCAAGGGAACACTGAAGCTCTCTTT.

V is TRBV7-8 and J is TRBJ2-5; 8 bases are a match to TRBD2. Germline-derived CDR1 and CDR2 are SGHVS and FQNEAQ. This CDR3 has 12 residues. The junction had 3 bases not matched to a gene; V was cut back by 5 bases and J by 7 bases. For the CDR3, the DNA is TGTGCCAGCAGCGCCAGCGGGGGGACCCAGTACTTC. The encoded protein is CASSASGGTQYF.

The chain combines TRBV29-1 with TRBJ1-4; 7 nucleotides align to TRBD1. J lost 0 bases, V lost 8 bases, and 6 bases had no gene match. This CDR3 contains 14 residues. Germline CDR1 is SQVTM and CDR2 is ANQGSEA. The CDR3 is CSRRDSATNEKLFF. For the CDR3, the DNA is TGCAGCAGGCGGGACAGTGCAACTAATGAAAAACTGTTTTTT.

This chain joins TRBV7-9 and TRBJ2-5, with D tentatively TRBD1 or TRBD2 (5 bases each). V gave up 0 bases and J gave up 4 bases, with 12 bases separating them. This CDR3 contains 15 residues. Per germline, CDR1 SEHNR and CDR2 FQNEAQ (reference sequence). The CDR3, as DNA: TGTGCCAGCAGCTTAGCTAGGGGAGTTGGAGAGACCCAGTACTTC. It is translated as CASSLARGVGETQYF.

This chain joins TRBV19 and TRBJ2-1; D remains ambiguous. From germline, CDR1 is LNHDA and CDR2 SQIVND (reference sequence). CDR3 length: 15 residues. V shed 3 bases and J shed 7 bases, with 16 bases lying between them. The CDR3 region is CASSIAAEPVNEQFF. CDR3 coding DNA: TGTGCCAGTAGTATCGCGGCAGAGCCCGTGAATGAGCAGTTCTTC.

In this sample, this clonotype turned up many times. This rearrangement joins TRBV20-1 to TRBJ2-5; 7 positions match TRBD1. Germline-derived CDR1 and CDR2 are DFQATT and SNEGSKA (reference sequence). There are 15 residues in the CDR3. J gave up 0 bases and V 6 bases, and 10 bases lay outside the gene matches. The CDR3 is CSARPGTENQETQYF. The CDR3 nucleotides are TGCAGTGCCAGGCCCGGGACAGAAAACCAAGAGACCCAGTACTTC.

This clonotype was seen many times. V is TRBV7-9 and J is TRBJ2-7, with 8 nucleotides matching TRBD2. CDR3 size: 19 residues. After removal of 4 bases from V and 2 bases from J, the junction contained 19 bases not matched to a gene. Per the germline V gene, CDR1 is SEHNR and CDR2 is FQNEAQ (reference sequence). CDR3 sequence reads: CASSYLRAGGLRSAYEQYF. The CDR3 nucleotides are TGTGCCAGCAGCTACCTTAGGGCGGGAGGTCTAAGGAGCGCCTACGAGCAGTACTTC.

This clonotype was seen repeatedly, ten times or more. The chain carries TRBV5-1 and TRBJ2-7; 8 nucleotides align to TRBD2. The ends lost 4 bases at V and 7 bases at J; junction bases unmatched: 7. The CDR3 contains 13 residues. CDR1 is SGHRS and CDR2 is YFSETQ in the germline V gene. CDR3 residues: CASSPTPSGEQYF. The CDR3 DNA is TGCGCCAGCAGCCCCACCCCTAGCGGGGAGCAGTACTTC.

J is TRBJ2-5 and V is TRBV13, with D possibly called TRBD1 or TRBD2 (6 bases each). Germline V gene sequence: CDR1 PRHDT, CDR2 FYEKMQ (reference sequence). CDR3 length equals 13 residues. Trimming left V 7 bases short and J 6 bases short, with 15 bases between. The CDR3 region is CASTIEGGQTQYF. Written as DNA, the CDR3 is TGTGCCAGCACTATAGAGGGGGGTCAGACCCAGTACTTC.

The CDR3, as DNA: TGCAGCGTTGATTACAGGGGGAATGCCGAGCAGTATTTT. As protein: CSVDYRGNAEQYF. The chain recombines TRBV29-1 with TRBJ2-3; 8 bases fit TRBD1. The V gene's germline CDR1 is SQVTM and CDR2 ANQGSEA. The CDR3 consists of 13 residues. With V trimmed by 3 bases and J by 11 bases, 10 bases remained unmatched.

This clonotype was seen repeatedly, ten times or more. The chain combines TRBV5-1 with TRBJ1-1, with D perhaps TRBD1 (5 bases). This CDR3 region has 14 residues. V was clipped by 0 bases and J by 6 bases, with 12 bases between them. The V gene's germline CDR1 is SGHRS and CDR2 YFSETQ. CDR3 sequence reads: CASSLEVGEAEAFF. In DNA, the CDR3 is TGCGCCAGCAGCTTGGAGGTAGGGGAAGCTGAAGCTTTCTTT.

This clonotype was picked up many times. A read error may be the cause here, since a much bigger clone is one base away. This chain links TRBV24-1 with TRBJ2-3, with 9 bases fitting TRBD2. The CDR3 extends over 17 amino acids. V was clipped by 4 bases and J by 3 bases; unmatched bases: 10. The germline CDR1 and CDR2 sequences are KGHDR and SFDVKD. The CDR3, as DNA: TGTGCCACCAGTGACCATGATAGCGGGAGAGGGACAGATACGCAGTATTTT. Translated: CATSDHDSGRGTDTQYF.

Many counts were recorded for this clonotype. The chain combines TRBV4-1 with TRBJ1-6; D possibly corresponds to TRBD1 (5 bases). The CDR3 sequence is 17 residues long. Germline CDR1 reads MGHRA; CDR2 reads YSYEKL. V dropped 3 bases and J dropped 13 bases, with 25 bases sitting between them. The CDR3 spells CASSQSGGRLQGVPLHF. The DNA for the CDR3 is TGCGCCAGCAGCCAGTCTGGGGGACGGCTCCAAGGAGTCCCCCTCCACTTT.

The table lists this clonotype with many counts. The chain joins TRBV5-1 to TRBJ2-7; 12 positions agree with TRBD2. This CDR3 contains 17 residues. The V gene end was trimmed by 4 bases and the J gene end by 2 bases; junction bases not matched to a gene: 10. CDR1 is SGHRS and CDR2 is YFSETQ in the germline V gene. The CDR3 coding sequence is TGCGCCAGCAGCAGGACTGCGACTAGCGGGGGCGCCTACGAGCAGTACTTC. It encodes CASSRTATSGGAYEQYF.